This T cell receptor (beta chain) was retrieved from a study of cytomegalovirus exposure and HLA in healthy donors. Study at large: Samples from HLA-typed donors yielded about 85 million unique TCRs in an early data release.

The CDR3 runs 17 residues. Germline lookup yields CDR1 KGHSH and CDR2 LQKENI. V was clipped by 4 bases and J by 5 bases; unmatched bases: 12. Vbeta (60) and Jbeta (13) primers were used in the PCR. Profiled with immunoSEQ multiplex PCR; TCRdb holds only in-frame clones, not every one. The sample yields over 150,000 clones, approximately 74% seen once. The genes are TRBV18 and TRBJ2-1; TRBD2 agrees at 9 bases. The clonotype was recovered from a man aged 25 to 40 in good health and CMV-seronegative. Specimen: PBMCs. This chain's CDR3 is CASSLVSGGLQNNEQFF. The CDR3 nucleotides are TGTGCCAGCTCACTAGTTAGCGGGGGACTCCAAAACAATGAGCAGTTCTTC.